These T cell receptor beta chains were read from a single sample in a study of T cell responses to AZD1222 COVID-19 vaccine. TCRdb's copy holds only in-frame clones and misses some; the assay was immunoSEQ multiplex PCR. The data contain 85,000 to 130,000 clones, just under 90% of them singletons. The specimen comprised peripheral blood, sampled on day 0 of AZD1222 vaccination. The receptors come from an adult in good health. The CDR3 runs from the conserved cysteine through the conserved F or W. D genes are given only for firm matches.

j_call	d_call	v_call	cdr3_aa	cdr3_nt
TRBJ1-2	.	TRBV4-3	CASSQDRGARPTGYTF	TGCGCCAGCAGCCAAGATCGGGGGGCGCGTCCTACTGGCTACACCTTC
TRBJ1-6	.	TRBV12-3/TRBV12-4	CASSQGANSPLHF	TGTGCCAGCAGTCAGGGAGCTAATTCACCCCTCCACTTT
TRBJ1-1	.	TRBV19	CASSIKGAYTEAFF	TGTGCCAGTAGTATTAAGGGCGCGTACACTGAAGCTTTCTTT
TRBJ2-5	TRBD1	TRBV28	CASSRTGRETQYF	TGTGCCAGCAGTAGGACAGGGCGGGAGACCCAGTACTTC
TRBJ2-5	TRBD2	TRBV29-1	CSVASGGGKETQYF	TGCAGCGTTGCTAGCGGGGGGGGGAAAGAGACCCAGTACTTC
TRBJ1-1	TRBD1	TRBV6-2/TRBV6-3	CASSGHRGDTEAFF	TGTGCCAGCAGTGGCCACAGGGGGGACACTGAAGCTTTCTTT
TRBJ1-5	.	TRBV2	CASSEERDQPQHF	TGTGCCAGCAGTGAAGAGCGAGACCAGCCCCAGCATTTT
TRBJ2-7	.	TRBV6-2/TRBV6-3	CASSKRREGVNPYEQYF	TGTGCCAGCAGCAAAAGACGAGAGGGGGTAAATCCCTACGAGCAGTACTTC
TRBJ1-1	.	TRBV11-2	CASSFHSSPREQTEAFF	TGTGCCAGCAGCTTCCATTCTAGCCCCAGAGAGCAGACTGAAGCTTTCTTT
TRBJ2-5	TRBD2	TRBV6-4	CASSVYGGARQETQYF	TGTGCCAGCAGTGTCTACGGGGGGGCCCGCCAAGAGACCCAGTACTTC
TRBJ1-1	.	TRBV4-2	CASSQGLLRWDTEAFF	TGTGCCAGCAGCCAAGGCCTCCTTAGATGGGATACTGAAGCTTTCTTT
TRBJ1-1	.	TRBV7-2	CASSPRLGGGNPEAFF	TGTGCCAGCAGCCCGCGGTTGGGGGGGGGCAACCCTGAAGCTTTCTTT
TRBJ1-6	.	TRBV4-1	CASSPGTGGSPLHF	TGCGCCAGCAGCCCTGGTACGGGAGGTTCACCCCTCCACTTT
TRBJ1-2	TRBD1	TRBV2	CASSEARDRGGSYGYTF	TGTGCCAGCAGTGAAGCGCGGGACAGGGGGGGGTCGTATGGCTACACCTTC
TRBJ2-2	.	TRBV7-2	CASSLVGPGELFF	TGTGCCAGCAGCTTAGTCGGACCCGGGGAGCTGTTTTTT
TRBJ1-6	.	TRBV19	CAASENNSPLHF	TGTGCCGCCTCAGAGAATAATTCACCCCTCCACTTT
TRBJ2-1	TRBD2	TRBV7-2	CASSQTSGEYNEQFF	TGTGCCAGCAGCCAGACTAGCGGGGAGTACAATGAGCAGTTCTTC
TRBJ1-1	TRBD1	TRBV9	CASSTRTGVNTEAFF	TGTGCCAGCAGCACAAGGACAGGGGTGAACACTGAAGCTTTCTTT
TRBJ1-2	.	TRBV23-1	CASSPDRFREGYTF	TGCGCCAGCAGTCCCGACAGGTTTCGGGAGGGCTACACCTTC